This passage covers 15 T cell receptor beta chains from one sample sequenced in a study of blood T cells in healthy people across ages. PCR was performed a second time for 7 to 11 cycles using a sample-barcoded 5' primer and a J-beta primer mix. TCRdb re-analysed the 5' RACE reads in MiXCR, keeping a single row per CDR3 protein. The sample lists 650,000 to 1,000,000 distinct CDR3 sequences, 35% to 40% seen once, with roughly 13% in the top ten. The sequenced sample was blood. These receptors came from a man aged 18 to 30 in good health.

This clonotype was detected only a few times. This chain links TRBV12-3 or TRBV12-4 with TRBJ1-2, with D unresolved. There are 13 residues in the CDR3. V was clipped by 3 bases and J by 4 bases, with 9 bases between them. Written as DNA, the CDR3 is TGTGCCAGCAGTTTGGAGTATATCTATGGCTACACCTTC. This sequence encodes CASSLEYIYGYTF.

This clonotype has just a few counts. V is TRBV7-2 and J is TRBJ2-3, with D possibly matching TRBD2 (5 bases). Trimming left V 6 bases short and J 1 base short, with 14 bases between. The CDR3 length is 15 residues. Germline V gene sequence: CDR1 SGHTA, CDR2 FQGNSA. The CDR3 DNA reads as TGTGCCAGCAGAACCCCTGAGAGGGGCACAGATACGCAGTATTTT. This encodes CASRTPERGTDTQYF.

V usage is TRBV5-1 and J usage is TRBJ2-3; 11 bases match TRBD2. Looked up from germline, CDR1 is SGHRS and CDR2 is YFSETQ. The ends lost 4 bases at V and 2 bases at J; junction bases unmatched: 6. CDR3 length: 16 residues. For the CDR3, the DNA is TGCGCCAGCAGCCTCCTAGCGGGGGGAAACACAGATACGCAGTATTTT. Translated: CASSLLAGGNTDTQYF.

The DNA for the CDR3 is TGTGCCATCAGGAACCACGGAGATGAAAAACTGTTTTTT. It yields the protein CAIRNHGDEKLFF. This chain uses TRBV10-3 with TRBJ1-4; D is undetermined. The V gene lost 6 bases and the J gene lost 6 bases, with 11 bases spanning the gap. This CDR3 is built from 13 residues. CDR1 and CDR2 from the germline V gene are ENHRY and SYGVKD.

This clonotype was found a few times. The chain is built from TRBV24-1 and TRBJ2-1, with a tentative D call TRBD2 (5 bases). The J call is uncertain, as TRBJ2-7 better fits the DNA end. Germline-derived CDR1 and CDR2 are KGHDR and SFDVKD. CDR3 size: 16 residues. This CDR3 is CATSDRTADSYNEQYF. The CDR3 DNA is TGTGCCACCAGTGATCGCACAGCGGACTCCTACAATGAGCAGTACTTC.

V gene TRBV2 combines with J gene TRBJ2-7; no reliable D call. There are 12 residues in the CDR3. The germline CDR1 and CDR2 sequences are SNHLY and FYNNEI. Trimming removed 6 bases from V and 3 bases from J, with 9 bases in between. DNA for the CDR3: TGTGCCAGCAGGGGCGACATCTACGAGCAGTACTTC. Translation: CASRGDIYEQYF.

V gene TRBV20-1 combines with J gene TRBJ1-4; D unresolved. Per germline, CDR1 DFQATT and CDR2 SNEGSKA (reference sequence). V lost 2 bases and J lost 0, with 13 bases in between. This CDR3 is 16 amino acids long. DNA of the CDR3: TGCAGTGCTAGACTGCGTTCGGGTGCAACTAATGAAAAACTGTTTTTT. Protein sequence: CSARLRSGATNEKLFF.

The rearrangement uses TRBV20-1 and TRBJ2-1; possibly TRBD2 for D (6 bases). Per the germline V gene, CDR1 is DFQATT and CDR2 is SNEGSKA (reference sequence). The CDR3 contains 18 residues. Trimming took 6 bases from V and 1 from J, leaving 25 bases between them. CDR3 sequence (DNA): TGCAGTGCGCATCTTTCTCCGACCGGACGGGGGTCCTACAATGAGCAGTTCTTC. Protein sequence: CSAHLSPTGRGSYNEQFF.

The V gene is TRBV20-1, the J gene TRBJ1-1; 7 bases line up with TRBD1. Germline V gives CDR1 DFQATT, CDR2 SNEGSKA (reference sequence). J gave up 1 base and V 5 bases, and 4 bases lay outside the gene matches. The CDR3 is 13 residues long. CDR3 nucleotide sequence: TGCAGTGCTCCCCACAGGGGGAACACTGAAGCTTTCTTT. This encodes CSAPHRGNTEAFF.

This clonotype was detected a few times. The gene calls are TRBV12-3 or TRBV12-4 and TRBJ1-1; no definite D call. The CDR3 covers 15 residues. V was trimmed by 0 bases and J by 4 bases, leaving 12 bases between them. CDR3 loop: CASSLASQRTTEAFF. CDR3 bases: TGTGCCAGCAGTTTAGCGTCACAGCGGACCACTGAAGCTTTCTTT.

This clonotype was counted only a few times. The chain joins TRBV5-1 to TRBJ1-1, with TRBD1 as a possible D gene (6 bases). The germline V and J ends were trimmed by 0 bases and 2 bases, with 20 bases remaining between them. The germline gives CDR1 SGHRS, CDR2 YFSETQ. The CDR3 totals 18 residues. The CDR3 DNA sequence: TGCGCCAGCAGCTTGGTCTCGTGGGGGGCAGGGAGAAACACTGAAGCTTTCTTT. Protein: CASSLVSWGAGRNTEAFF. The variable domain in full, completed from reference TRBV5-1 and TRBJ1-1, reads KAGVTQTPRYLIKTRGQQVTLSCSPISGHRSVSWYQQTPGQGLQFLFEYFSETQRNKGNFPGRFSGRQFSNSRSEMNVSTLELGDSALYLCASSLVSWGAGRNTEAFFGQGTRLTVV.

As regards this clonotype: No DNA is shown, since the ends of the CDR3 on it are uncertain; the CDR3 is the one TCRdb lists. The chain has TRBV10-3 and TRBJ2-1; the tabulated D call, TRBD1, remains unverified against the DNA. The CDR3 is made up of 17 amino acids, end residues included. Germline V gene sequence: CDR1 ENHRY, CDR2 SYGVKD. The CDR3 reads CAITRLWTRASYNEQFF.

The rearrangement joins TRBV10-3 to TRBJ2-1, with 9 nucleotides matching TRBD1. The length of the CDR3 is 14 residues. CDR1 and CDR2 from the germline V gene are ENHRY and SYGVKD. The V gene end was trimmed by 6 bases and the J gene end by 6 bases; junction bases not matched to a gene: 6. The CDR3 loop reads CAIRGTGNFNEQFF. The CDR3 DNA is TGTGCCATCAGAGGGACAGGGAATTTCAATGAGCAGTTCTTC.

This clonotype was seen repeatedly, ten times or more. The J gene is TRBJ2-5, the V gene TRBV7-2, with 14 bases lining up with TRBD2. Germline values: CDR1 SGHTA, CDR2 FQGNSA. With V trimmed by 4 bases and J by 5 bases, 3 bases remained unmatched. The CDR3 spans 15 residues. CDR3 residues: CASSSRTSGGETQYF. In DNA form, the CDR3 reads TGTGCCAGCAGCTCCAGGACTAGCGGGGGGGAGACCCAGTACTTC.

The chain carries TRBV12-3 or TRBV12-4 and TRBJ2-5, with TRBD2 matching 13 bases. The CDR3 length is 16 residues. Trimming at V came to 5 bases and at J to 6 bases, leaving 9 bases not matched to a gene. The CDR3 loop is CASSPEGTSGAKTQYF. The CDR3 DNA is TGTGCCAGCAGTCCCGAGGGGACTAGCGGGGCCAAGACCCAGTACTTC.